Below, 9 T cell receptor beta chains from the same sample are listed, as sequenced in a study of metastatic and nonmetastatic thyroid tumors. All patients were untreated before thyroid surgery. Through MiXCR, TCRdb re-clonotyped the PCR reads. The sample lists 40,000 to 45,000 clones, around 16% occurring once. The sample consisted of blood. Source of these receptors: a female donor with papillary thyroid cancer or a benign thyroid nodule (not recorded which). Some clones in this sample may be carry-over from other donors' samples.

This clone has a count of ten or more. The CDR3 spells CASSISRGAKNIQYF. The CDR3, as DNA: TGCGCCAGCAGCATATCAAGGGGAGCCAAAAACATTCAGTACTTC. The chain carries TRBV5-1 and TRBJ2-4, with D possibly TRBD1 on 5 matching bases. The CDR3 contains 15 residues. Trimming removed 4 bases at V and 0 bases at J, with 11 bases between. Germline V gives CDR1 SGHRS, CDR2 YFSETQ. The full variable domain, in which reference TRBV5-1 and TRBJ2-4 provide the parts outside the CDR3, is KAGVTQTPRYLIKTRGQQVTLSCSPISGHRSVSWYQQTPGQGLQFLFEYFSETQRNKGNFPGRFSGRQFSNSRSEMNVSTLELGDSALYLCASSISRGAKNIQYFGAGTRLSVL.

Ten or more counts support this clone. This chain links TRBV11-3 with TRBJ2-3; a possible D gene is TRBD2 (6 bases). The germline V and J ends were trimmed by 5 bases and 3 bases, with 15 bases remaining between them. CDR3 size: 15 residues. Germline CDR1 reads SGHNT; CDR2 reads YENEEA. This chain's CDR3 is CASSPLATLTDTQYF. The DNA for the CDR3 is TGTGCCAGCAGCCCACTAGCAACGTTGACAGATACGCAGTATTTT. Looking up the rest from reference TRBV11-3 and TRBJ2-3 gives the full variable domain: EAGVVQSPRYKIIEKKQPVAFWCNPISGHNTLYWYLQNLGQGPELLIRYENEEAVDDSQLPKDRFSAERLKGVDSTLKIQPAELGDSAVYLCASSPLATLTDTQYFGPGTRLTVL.

This clone is medium-sized within its sample. This chain links TRBV12-3 or TRBV12-4 with TRBJ1-6, with 9 bases aligning to TRBD1. This CDR3 is 13 amino acids long. The junction had 4 bases not matched to a gene; V was cut back by 6 bases and J by 10 bases. The CDR3 loop is CASRGQGPSPLHF. In DNA form, the CDR3 reads TGTGCCAGCAGAGGACAGGGGCCCTCACCCCTCCACTTT.

There are many counts of this clone. Other DNA sequences from this sample encode an identical CDR3 as well. The V gene is TRBV20-1, the J gene TRBJ1-5, with 11 nucleotides matching TRBD1. The CDR3 is 16 amino acids. Germline loops: CDR1 DFQATT, CDR2 SNEGSKA (reference sequence). V dropped 5 bases and J dropped 3; count of bases not matched to a gene: 9. The CDR3 loop is CSAAGTGGVLNQPQHF. CDR3 nucleotides: TGCAGTGCTGCCGGGACAGGGGGTGTCCTCAATCAGCCCCAGCATTTT.

This clone was picked up many times. The chain combines TRBV9 with TRBJ2-3, with 9 bases identical to TRBD2. Germline-derived CDR1 and CDR2 are SGDLS and YYNGEE. The V gene end was trimmed by 0 bases and the J gene end by 6 bases; junction bases not matched to a gene: 8. The CDR3 is 16 residues long. The CDR3 bases are TGTGCCAGCAGCGTAGAGGGCGGGGGGGCAAGTGATACGCAGTATTTT. It is translated as CASSVEGGGASDTQYF.

This chain uses TRBV11-2 with TRBJ2-7; TRBD2 matches 8 bases. The CDR3 is 15 residues long. Germline V gene lookup returns CDR1 SGHAT and CDR2 FQNNGV. Losses at the gene ends were 0 bases for V and 1 base for J; bases not matched to a gene: 2. The CDR3 DNA follows: TGTGCCAGCAGCTTAGATGCGGGGGGATCCTACGAGCAGTACTTC. Amino acid sequence: CASSLDAGGSYEQYF.

This clone was seen ten or more times. The rearrangement links TRBV18 to TRBJ1-1; the D is unclear. The V gene lost 5 bases and the J gene lost 6 bases, with 13 bases spanning the gap. The V gene's germline CDR1 is KGHSH and CDR2 LQKENI. The CDR3 is made up of 13 amino acids. CDR3 nucleotide sequence: TGTGCCAGCTCAAACTTCGGGGAAGCTGAAGCTTTCTTT. Translated: CASSNFGEAEAFF.

Many counts were recorded for this clone. J is TRBJ2-2 and V is TRBV27; D is unresolved. Germline assignment: CDR1 MNHEY and CDR2 SMNVEV (reference sequence). This CDR3 region has 14 residues. V shed 2 bases and J shed 1 base, with 5 bases lying between them. The CDR3 sequence is CASSLIGNTGELFF. CDR3 nucleotides: TGTGCCAGCAGTTTAATAGGGAACACCGGGGAGCTGTTTTTT.

In its sample, this clone was seen many times. The chain has TRBV28 and TRBJ2-3; no reliable D call. Trimming removed 4 bases at V and 0 bases at J, with 11 bases between. This CDR3 is built from 15 residues. CDR1 and CDR2 from the germline V gene are MDHEN and SYDVKM. This chain's CDR3 is CASSSFVLSTDTQYF. DNA for the CDR3: TGTGCCAGCAGTTCGTTCGTTTTGAGCACAGATACGCAGTATTTT.